These 2 T cell receptor beta chains originate from one sample sequenced in a study of OX40 agonist ivuxolimab in advanced cancers. TCRdb keeps only in-frame clones here, not all; method: immunoSEQ multiplex PCR. The sample has about 73,000 clones; over 75% are singletons. Sequencing was performed on CD4+ or CD8+ T cells sorted from blood, taken in a trial of the OX40 agonist ivuxolimab. These TCRs come from an adult with an advanced solid tumor such as melanoma, head and neck, liver or kidney cancer.

V and J are TRBV9 and TRBJ2-7, with TRBD2 matching over 10 bases. This CDR3 has 15 residues. J gave up 4 bases and V 0 bases, and 4 bases lay outside the gene matches. Per germline, CDR1 SGDLS and CDR2 YYNGEE. CDR3 amino acids: CASSVDGTSAYEQYF. In DNA form, the CDR3 reads TGTGCCAGCAGCGTAGATGGGACTAGCGCTTACGAGCAGTACTTC.

This sequence joins TRBV7-3 and TRBJ2-2; tentatively, D is TRBD1 or TRBD2 (6 bases each). Trimming cost V 2 bases and J 3 bases, with 13 bases left between them. CDR1 is SGHTA and CDR2 is FQGTGA in the germline V gene. This CDR3 contains 16 residues. CDR3 nucleotides: TGTGCCAGCAGCTTACAAGGGGGGATAGACACCGGGGAGCTGTTTTTT. Its translation is CASSLQGGIDTGELFF.